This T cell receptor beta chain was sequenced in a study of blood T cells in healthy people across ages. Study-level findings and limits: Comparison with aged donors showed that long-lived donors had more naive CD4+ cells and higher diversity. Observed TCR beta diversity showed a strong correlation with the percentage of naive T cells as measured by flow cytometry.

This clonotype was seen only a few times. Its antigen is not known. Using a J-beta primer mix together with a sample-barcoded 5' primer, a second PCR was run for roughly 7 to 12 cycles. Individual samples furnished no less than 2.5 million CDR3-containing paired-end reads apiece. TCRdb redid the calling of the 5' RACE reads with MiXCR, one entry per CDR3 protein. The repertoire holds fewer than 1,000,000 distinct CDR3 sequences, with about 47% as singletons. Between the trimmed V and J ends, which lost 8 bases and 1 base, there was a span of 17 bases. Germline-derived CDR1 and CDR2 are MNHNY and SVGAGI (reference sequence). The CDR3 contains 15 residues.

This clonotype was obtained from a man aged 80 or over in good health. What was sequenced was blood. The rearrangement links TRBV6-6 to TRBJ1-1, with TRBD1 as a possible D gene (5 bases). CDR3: CASSWGKRANTEAFF. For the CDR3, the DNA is TGTGCCAGCTCCTGGGGGAAAAGGGCGAACACTGAAGCTTTCTTT.